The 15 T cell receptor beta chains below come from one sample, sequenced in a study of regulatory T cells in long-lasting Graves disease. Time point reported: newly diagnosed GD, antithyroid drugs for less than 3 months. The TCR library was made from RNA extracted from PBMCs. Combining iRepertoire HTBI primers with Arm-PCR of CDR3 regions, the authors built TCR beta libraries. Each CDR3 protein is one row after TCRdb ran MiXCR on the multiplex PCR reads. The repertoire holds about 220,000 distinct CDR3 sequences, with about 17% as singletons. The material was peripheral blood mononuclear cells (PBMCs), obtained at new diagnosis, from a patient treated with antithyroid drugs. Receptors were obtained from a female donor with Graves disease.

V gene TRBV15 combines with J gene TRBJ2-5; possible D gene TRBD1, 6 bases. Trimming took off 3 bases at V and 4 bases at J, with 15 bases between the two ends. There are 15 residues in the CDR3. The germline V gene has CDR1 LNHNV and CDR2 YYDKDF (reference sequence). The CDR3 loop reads CATSRSSGTRETQYF. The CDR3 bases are TGTGCCACCAGCAGGAGCTCCGGGACAAGAGAGACCCAGTACTTC.

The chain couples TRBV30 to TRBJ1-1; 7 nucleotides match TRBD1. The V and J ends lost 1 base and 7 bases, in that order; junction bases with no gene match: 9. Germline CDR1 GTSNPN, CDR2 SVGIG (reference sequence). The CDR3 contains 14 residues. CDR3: CAWSGGGRKGEAFF. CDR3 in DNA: TGTGCCTGGAGTGGAGGGGGCAGGAAGGGTGAAGCTTTCTTT.

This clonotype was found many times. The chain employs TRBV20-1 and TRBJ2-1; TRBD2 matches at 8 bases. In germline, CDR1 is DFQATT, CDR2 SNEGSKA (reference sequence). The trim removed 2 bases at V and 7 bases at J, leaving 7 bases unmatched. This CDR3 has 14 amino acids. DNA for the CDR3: TGCAGTGCTAGACCCCACAGCGGGAGAAATGAGCAGTTCTTC. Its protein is CSARPHSGRNEQFF.

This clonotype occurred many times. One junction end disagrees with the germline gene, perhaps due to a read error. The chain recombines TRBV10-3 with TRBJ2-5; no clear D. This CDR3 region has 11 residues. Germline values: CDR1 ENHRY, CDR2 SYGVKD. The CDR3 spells CAISELEIQYF. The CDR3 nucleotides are TGTGCCATCAGTGAGTTAGAGATCCAGTACTTC.

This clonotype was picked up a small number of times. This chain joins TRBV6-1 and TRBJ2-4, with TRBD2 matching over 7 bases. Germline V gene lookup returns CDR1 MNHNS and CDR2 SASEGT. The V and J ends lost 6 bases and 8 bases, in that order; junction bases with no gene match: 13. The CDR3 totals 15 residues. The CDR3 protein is CASSPPLAAADIQYF. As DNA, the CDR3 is TGTGCCAGCAGCCCCCCGCTAGCGGCCGCCGACATTCAGTACTTC.

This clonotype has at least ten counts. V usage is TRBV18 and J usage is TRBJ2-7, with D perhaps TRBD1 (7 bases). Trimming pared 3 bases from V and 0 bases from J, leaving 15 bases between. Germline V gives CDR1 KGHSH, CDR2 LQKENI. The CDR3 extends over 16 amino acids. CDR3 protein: CASSPRGADGSYEQYF. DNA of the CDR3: TGTGCCAGCTCACCCAGGGGGGCTGACGGCTCCTACGAGCAGTACTTC.

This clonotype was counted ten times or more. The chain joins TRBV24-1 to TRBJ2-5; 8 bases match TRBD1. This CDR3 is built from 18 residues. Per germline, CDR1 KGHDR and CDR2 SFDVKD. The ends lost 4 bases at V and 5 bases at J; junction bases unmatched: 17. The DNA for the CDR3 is TGTGCCACCAGTGACCTCGGGACAGGAGGTTATTCACGGGAGACCCAGTACTTC. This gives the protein CATSDLGTGGYSRETQYF.

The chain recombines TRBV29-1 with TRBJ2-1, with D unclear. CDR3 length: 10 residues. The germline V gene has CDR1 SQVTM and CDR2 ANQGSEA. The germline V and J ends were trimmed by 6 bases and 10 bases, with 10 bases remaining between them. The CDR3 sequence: CSVQTGEQFF. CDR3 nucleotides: TGCAGCGTCCAGACTGGAGAGCAGTTCTTC.

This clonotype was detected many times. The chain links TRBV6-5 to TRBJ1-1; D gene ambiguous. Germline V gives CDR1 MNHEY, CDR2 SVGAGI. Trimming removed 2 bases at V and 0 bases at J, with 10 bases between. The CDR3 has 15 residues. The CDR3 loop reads CASSYDVAMNTEAFF. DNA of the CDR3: TGTGCCAGCAGTTACGACGTAGCCATGAACACTGAAGCTTTCTTT.

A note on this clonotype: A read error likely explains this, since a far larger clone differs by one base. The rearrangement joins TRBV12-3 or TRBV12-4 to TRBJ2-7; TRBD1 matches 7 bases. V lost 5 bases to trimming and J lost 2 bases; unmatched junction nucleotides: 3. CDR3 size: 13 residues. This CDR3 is CASSADRTYEQYF. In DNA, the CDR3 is TGTGCCAGCAGTGCGGACAGGACCTACGAGCAGTACTTC.

CDR3 DNA sequence: TGTGCCAGCAGTCCGGACAGGTCAAACTATGGCTACACCTTC. Amino acids: CASSPDRSNYGYTF. The chain uses TRBV9 and TRBJ1-2; TRBD1 agrees at 7 bases. The germline V gene has CDR1 SGDLS and CDR2 YYNGEE. V dropped 5 bases and J dropped 2; count of bases not matched to a gene: 6. The length of the CDR3 is 14 residues.

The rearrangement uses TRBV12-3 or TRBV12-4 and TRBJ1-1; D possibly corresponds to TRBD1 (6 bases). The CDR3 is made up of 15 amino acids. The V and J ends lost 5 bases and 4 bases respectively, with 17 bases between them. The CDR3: CASSPGTFRGTEAFF. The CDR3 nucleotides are TGTGCCAGCAGTCCAGGGACTTTCAGGGGCACTGAAGCTTTCTTT.

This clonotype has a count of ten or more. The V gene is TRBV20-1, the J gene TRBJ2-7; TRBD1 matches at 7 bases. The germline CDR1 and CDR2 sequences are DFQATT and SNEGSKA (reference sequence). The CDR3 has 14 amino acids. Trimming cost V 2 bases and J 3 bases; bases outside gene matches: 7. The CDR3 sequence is CSARSGDRDYEQYF. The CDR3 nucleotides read TGCAGTGCTAGATCGGGCGACAGGGACTACGAGCAGTACTTC.

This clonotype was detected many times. CDR3 nucleotides: TGTGCCAGCAGCCCCCGGGGGCAAGAGACCCAGTACTTC. It specifies CASSPRGQETQYF. J is TRBJ2-5 and V is TRBV11-3, with D perhaps matching TRBD2 (6 bases). Germline CDR1 and CDR2: SGHNT and YENEEA. Deletions cut 5 bases from V and 2 bases from J, with 9 bases between. The CDR3 has 13 residues.

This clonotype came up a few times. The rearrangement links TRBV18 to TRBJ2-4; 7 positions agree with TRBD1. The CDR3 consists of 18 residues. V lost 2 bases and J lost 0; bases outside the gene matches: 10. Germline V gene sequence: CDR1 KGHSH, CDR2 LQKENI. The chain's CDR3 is CASSPGAGAGGAKNIQYF. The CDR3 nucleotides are TGTGCCAGCTCACCAGGTGCTGGGGCAGGGGGAGCCAAAAACATTCAGTACTTC.